The present entry profiles one TCR beta chain with its context. Treatment here: around 19 received Ad26.COV2.S at low or high dose, single or two shots; roughly five received placebo; per-sample allocation not given. Collection of the samples took place on day 63 after the first injection of vaccine or placebo. The sample originates from a study of Ad26.COV2.S vaccination and SARS-CoV-2 variants. Clones were read by immunoSEQ multiplex PCR, and TCRdb kept only the in-frame ones, dropping some. The sample contains hundreds of thousands of clones, over 75% of which appear only once. The V gene lost 1 base and the J gene lost 3 bases, with 10 bases spanning the gap. Germline V gene sequence: CDR1 SGHAT, CDR2 FQNNGV. The CDR3 consists of 15 residues.

This sequence joins TRBV11-2 and TRBJ2-1, with D tentatively TRBD2 (6 bases). The receptor was isolated from a person between 18 and 59 years old who received the Ad26.COV2.S COVID-19 vaccine or a placebo. The material was peripheral blood, obtained in a trial of Ad26.COV2.S vaccine versus placebo. The CDR3 sequence: CASSLGTDYYNEQFF. The CDR3 coding sequence is TGTGCCAGCAGCTTAGGGACGGACTACTACAATGAGCAGTTCTTC.